This T cell receptor beta chain was profiled in a study of CD8+ T cells in alopecia areata. Across the study: Administration of oral tofacitinib to treated patients was at 5 to 10 mg twice daily. Study-wide results and caveats: Higher clonality was seen in lesional scalp than in normal scalp, especially in alopecia totalis/universalis. Sharing of TCR sequences between patients (possibly for HLA-related reasons) was less clear than in mice.

Reverse transcription of extracted RNA yielded cDNA, which provided the sequencing template. Assay used: immunoSEQ multiplex PCR; TCRdb lists only in-frame clones, some missing. Among 150,000 or so clones listed, 45% to 60% were seen once. Germline CDR1 and CDR2: SQVTM and ANQGSEA. V lost 7 bases to trimming and J lost 0 bases; unmatched junction nucleotides: 1. The CDR3 loop spans 13 amino acids. On this clone itself: Its antigen is unknown.

The chain has TRBV29-1 and TRBJ1-3; 9 nucleotides align to TRBD1. Sequencing was performed on CD4+ T cells sorted from blood. The origin of this receptor is a human donor with alopecia areata. Here the CDR3 reads CSATGGSGNTIYF. CDR3 in DNA: TGCAGCGCGACAGGGGGCTCTGGAAACACCATATATTTT.